These T cell receptor beta chains were read from a single sample in a study of T cells after yellow fever vaccination. Each CDR3 protein is one row after TCRdb ran MiXCR on the 5' RACE reads. The sample contains about 500,000 distinct CDR3 sequences, less than 20% of which appear only once. Source: PBMCs, taken around 5 days after the first yellow fever vaccination. The receptors come from a man in his late teens or twenties who received the YFV17D yellow fever vaccine. Each CDR3 is given with its conserved first and last residue. The D gene is left open where the match is weak. Expanded clones get a size class; other rows say once, few or many, or leave the size out.

cdr3_aa cdr3_nt clone_size d_call j_call v_call
CASSIGSGSYNEQFF TGTGCCAGTAGTATTGGTAGCGGCTCCTACAATGAGCAGTTCTTC . . TRBJ2-1 TRBV19
CASTSISTAEETQYF TGTGCCAGCACCTCTATCTCTACGGCGGAAGAGACCCAGTACTTC many . TRBJ2-5 TRBV28
CASSYAGEPLYEQYF TGTGCCAGCAGTTACGCAGGGGAACCCCTCTACGAGCAGTACTTC . . TRBJ2-7 TRBV6-2/TRBV6-3
CASSGTSGGADEQYF TGTGCCAGCAGCGGGACTAGCGGGGGGGCAGATGAGCAGTACTTC . TRBD2 TRBJ2-7 TRBV12-3/TRBV12-4
CASSRGAKGNYGYTF TGTGCCAGCAGTCGAGGGGCGAAGGGTAACTATGGCTACACCTTC few . TRBJ1-2 TRBV6-1
CASSQASRGSGNTIYF TGTGCCAGCAGCCAAGCTTCCAGGGGCTCTGGAAACACCATATATTTT . . TRBJ1-3 TRBV3-1
CASSGRVAQLEGIAFF TGCGCCAGCAGCGGACGGGTCGCCCAACTTGAGGGAATAGCTTTCTTT . . TRBJ1-1 TRBV4-1
CASSPALAEKLFF TGTGCCAGCAGCCCCGCGTTGGCTGAAAAACTGTTTTTT . . TRBJ1-4 TRBV11-2
CSAKRVRWVQFF TGCAGTGCTAAACGAGTCCGGTGGGTGCAGTTCTTC . . TRBJ2-1 TRBV20-1
CASSPLGQGAWEQFF TGTGCCAGCAGCCCTTTGGGACAGGGGGCATGGGAGCAGTTCTTC . TRBD1 TRBJ2-1 TRBV28
CASTLQGSKRSPLHF TGTGCCAGCACCTTACAGGGTAGTAAACGATCACCCCTCCACTTT many . TRBJ1-6 TRBV12-3/TRBV12-4
CASSPFRSNNEKLFF TGTGCCAGCAGCCCCTTCCGCAGTAATAATGAAAAACTGTTTTTT . . TRBJ1-4 TRBV11-2
CASSQDSSTGELFF TGTGCCAGCAGCCAAGACAGTTCGACCGGGGAGCTGTTTTTT . . TRBJ2-2 TRBV3-1
CASSQGAASGYQETQYF TGCGCCAGCAGCCAGGGGGCGGCTAGCGGGTACCAAGAGACCCAGTACTTC few TRBD2 TRBJ2-5 TRBV4-1
CASSQESGVQNSPLHF TGTGCCAGCAGCCAAGAATCAGGGGTTCAGAATTCACCCCTCCACTTT . . TRBJ1-6 TRBV4-2
CASSFGRFNTGELFF TGTGCCAGCAGTTTTGGAAGGTTCAACACCGGGGAGCTGTTTTTT few . TRBJ2-2 TRBV12-3/TRBV12-4
CASSSGLAGEGETQYF TGTGCCAGCAGCTCCGGACTAGCGGGGGAGGGAGAGACCCAGTACTTC . TRBD2 TRBJ2-5 TRBV7-2
CASSLVHSMNTEAFF TGCGCCAGCAGCTTGGTGCACTCAATGAACACTGAAGCTTTCTTT . . TRBJ1-1 TRBV5-1